This T cell receptor (beta chain) was obtained from a study of a mutant IDH1 vaccine in newly diagnosed glioma. On the study more broadly: Patients had received radiotherapy, temozolomide, or both previously, most receiving both. Overall study results and limits: Vaccine-induced responses were seen in roughly 93% of patients, spanning several MHC alleles.

Germline CDR1 and CDR2: LNHNV and YYDKDF (reference sequence). The CDR3 runs 15 residues. After removal of 2 bases from V and 6 bases from J, the junction contained 4 bases not matched to a gene. Time point defined: week 35, safety follow-up. Alongside topical imiquimod, each dose of vaccine comprised 300 ug of mutant IDH1 20-mer peptide. Astrocytomas that were new, WHO grade 3 or 4, IDH1-mutant and ATRX-lost were present in the donors. Comments on this clone: Its antigen is unidentified.

Sequencing was performed with immunoSEQ multiplex PCR; in TCRdb, only in-frame clones are kept and a portion is missing. Found here are about 54,000 clones, 80% to 85% of them singletons; the top ten hold under 4.5%. Sequencing was performed on PBMCs, taken from a glioma patient whose treatment included an IDH1 peptide vaccine. This TCR derives from a woman in her late teens or twenties with glioma. This chain links TRBV15 with TRBJ1-6, with 7 positions matching TRBD1. The CDR3 coding sequence is TGTGCCACCAGCAGACTAACAGGGGTTAATTCACCCCTCCACTTT. This encodes CATSRLTGVNSPLHF.